This T cell receptor (beta chain) was sequenced during a study of blood T cells in healthy people across ages (dated by TCRdb to between 2014 and 2016). As for the study more broadly: In model experiments, template switching captured about one uniquely barcoded TCR beta cDNA molecule for every two T cells. Using deep sequencing normalized with unique cDNA molecular identifiers, the study measured how TCR beta repertoire diversity changes with age. The donors were divided into four age groups: young (average around 17 years), middle-aged (almost 40), aged (approximately 62) and long-lived (more than 75). To avoid experimental bias, donors of different ages were distributed randomly across sequencing lanes. Two additional independent replicas of 1 million unique cDNA reads from the same blood draw were analyzed for two donors (one aged 18 to 30 and one aged 80 or older).

General study outcomes and caveats: The CMV infection status of donors was not known, potentially confounding age-related changes in expanded clonotypes. Since profiling was done on bulk unsorted PBMCs, naive and antigen-experienced compartments could not be conclusively compared. Observed TCR beta diversity per million T cells fell roughly linearly with age, and a significant reduction was already apparent by age around 40. Observed TCR beta diversity correlated strongly with the percentage of naive T cells measured by flow cytometry. Compared with the aged group, the long-lived group had more naive CD4+ T cells, fewer expanded clones and increased TCR diversity, suggesting age selection. Estimates of total diversity based on one million sequenced T cells were regarded as lower bounds and as underestimates.

The roughly 42 donors, aged about 6 to 90 years, were systemically healthy Caucasian individuals from Russia. Each donor gave ten milliliters of peripheral blood, drawn into EDTA-treated Vacutainer tubes. PBMCs were isolated by Ficoll-Paque density-gradient centrifugation, with at least 6 million obtained per sample. Total RNA was extracted from PBMCs with Trizol reagent, with at least 6 micrograms obtained per sample. The percentages of naive CD45RAhigh/CD27high T cells were determined by flow cytometry on a PBMC aliquot from every donor. A remark on this clonotype: Its antigen has not been determined. No base quality values were provided; no much bigger clone lies one nucleotide off.

The library was built by means of 5' RACE. The reads were generated on an Illumina HiSeq 2500. A second PCR of about 6 to 12 cycles was run with a J-beta primer mix and a sample-barcoded 5' primer. A template-switch 5' adaptor carrying 12 random nucleotides introduced a unique molecular identifier onto each TCR beta cDNA molecule. At least 2.5 million CDR3-containing paired-end reads were obtained from each sample. First-strand cDNA synthesis was performed from all RNA using the Mint cDNA synthesis kit, with priming by a TRBC-specific oligonucleotide. Following uracil-DNA glycosylase treatment, all cDNA underwent a first 18-cycle PCR with the universal primers M1SS and BC2_uni_R. For the original study's pipeline: For normalization, 1 million high-quality reads were randomly selected from each sample, with every read carrying a distinct molecular identifier. Instead of being binned into consensus sequences, reads that shared molecular identifiers were thrown out. MiTCR, with a Q25 quality threshold and the strictest error-elimination algorithm, was used for CDR3 identification, clonotype clustering and error correction. A nonparametric unseen species model with Euler transformation was used to estimate a lower bound on total TCR beta diversity. The public reads were run again by TCRdb, first through fastp at Q25 and then through MiXCR, and only productive beta chains were kept. Here each entry gathers all rows of one CDR3 protein and keeps the most common genes and DNA. The V and J calls follow TCRdb's processing rather than the paper's. Present in this sample are roughly 860,000 distinct CDR3 sequences, around 68% of which were seen just once. The ten largest clones add up to 25% to 35% of the sample.

The CDR1 and CDR2 encoded by the germline V gene are SNHLY and FYNNEI. The CDR3 contains 16 residues, cysteine and phenylalanine counted. The kept DNA is CDR3 alone, 48 bases in frame from the first base. V gives up 6 bases and J gives up 3 bases, and the segment between their germline ends measures 20 bases. The receptor chain draws on TRBV2 and TRBJ1-2; a confident D gene designation cannot be given. The clonotype comes from a man aged 25-40 years in good health. Source material: blood. The CDR3 is CASRNGPTIPDYGYTF. The bases read TGTGCCAGCAGAAACGGACCGACAATTCCCGACTATGGCTACACCTTC. The reference TRBV2 and TRBJ1-2 proteins fill in what lies around the CDR3, so the full variable domain reads EPEVTQTPSHQVTQMGQEVILRCVPISNHLYFYWYRQILGQKVEFLVSFYNNEISEKSEIFDDQFSVERPDGSNFTLKIRSTKLEDSAMYFCASRNGPTIPDYGYTFGSGTRLTVV.